The clone carrying this TCR beta chain turned up a few times. Its target is unknown. MiXCR was run by TCRdb on the multiplex PCR reads, yielding one entry per CDR3 protein. The sample carries 200,000 to 250,000 distinct CDR3 sequences, 30% to 35% recorded once. The data were taken from a study of breast tumors, draining lymph nodes, adjacent tissues. Points from the study as a whole: Tumor repertoires ranked between lymph nodes and nontumor tissue in diversity, with V and J gene preferences. Luminal-like breast cancer showed significantly greater tumor-nontumor repertoire similarity than basal-like breast cancer did.

Breast cancer patients provided tissue from their axillary draining lymph nodes. The CDR3 spans 14 residues. Trimming cost V 11 bases and J 4 bases; bases outside gene matches: 11. Germline V lookup: CDR1 KGHDR, CDR2 SFDVKD. The sequence derives from a female donor with breast cancer. Some clones in this sample may be carry-over from other donors' samples. Sequencing was carried out using axillary lymph node tissue. The chain couples TRBV24-1 to TRBJ2-3, with 7 nucleotides matching TRBD2. In DNA, the CDR3 is TGTGCCAGCAGGGCGGGGGACTACCCAGATACGCAGTATTTT. This codes for CASRAGDYPDTQYF.